The rows below give T cell receptor beta chains drawn from one sample of a study of T cell responses to AZD1222 COVID-19 vaccine. Only in-frame clones appear in the TCRdb table, and some are missing; sequencing was by immunoSEQ multiplex PCR. The data contain about 60,000 clones, about 93% of them singletons. The material was peripheral blood, obtained 28 days after the second dose of the MenACWY control vaccine. Receptors were obtained from an adult who received the MenACWY meningococcal vaccine as a control. CDR3s include the opening cysteine and the closing phenylalanine or tryptophan.

TRBJ1-1 | TRBV5-5 | CASSPDMNTEAFF
TRBJ2-7 | TRBV27 | CASSRGLALAYEQYF
TRBJ1-1 | TRBV5-4 | CASSRRGGNTEAFF
TRBJ2-3 | TRBV5-4 | CASSSTSISTDTQYF
TRBJ2-3 | TRBV7-2 | CASSLGTSDTQYF
TRBJ1-1 | TRBV19 | CASSITGTNTEAFF
TRBJ2-7 | TRBV9 | CASSVGTGKDAYEQYF
TRBJ1-4 | TRBV19 | CASSPTVATNEKLFF
TRBJ2-2 | TRBV4-1 | CASSQAGGQAGELFF
TRBJ2-5 | TRBV12-3/TRBV12-4 | CASSRTGRETQYF
TRBJ2-3 | TRBV5-1 | CASSRTYTDTQYF
TRBJ1-3 | TRBV3-1/TRBV3-2 | CASSQGPISGNTIYF
TRBJ1-1 | TRBV5-1 | CASSRQGETEAFF
TRBJ2-7 | TRBV25-1 | CASSEGYEQYF
TRBJ2-1 | TRBV14 | CASSQEGTPNNEQFF
TRBJ1-6 | TRBV2 | CASSITEDSPLHF
TRBJ2-3 | TRBV24-1 | CATTSGTSDQTDTQYF
TRBJ2-3 | TRBV6-1 | CASSLNGGGTDTQYF
TRBJ2-1 | TRBV27 | CASSLRLWDEQFF
TRBJ2-7 | TRBV21-1 | CASSSHRRKYEQYF
TRBJ1-5 | TRBV15 | CATSRGDRGNNQPQHF
TRBJ1-6 | TRBV5-6 | CASSLGQGFYNSPLHF
TRBJ1-4 | TRBV4-1 | CASSQLQNRDLFF
TRBJ1-2 | TRBV6-1 | CASSALGGTPNYGYTF
TRBJ1-3 | TRBV5-6 | CASDLGGPRSGNTIYF
TRBJ2-3 | TRBV1 | CTSSLGASAGGDTDTQYF
TRBJ1-4 | TRBV28 | CASRPIMGDREKLFF
TRBJ1-5 | TRBV12-3/TRBV12-4 | CASSLQGSEPQHF
TRBJ2-2 | TRBV30 | CAWSRGLTGELFF
TRBJ1-5 | TRBV3-1/TRBV3-2 | CASSPSLSASPPQHF
TRBJ1-1 | TRBV6-5 | CASNWNTEAFF
TRBJ2-7 | TRBV25-1 | CASSDSRTRLSYEQYF